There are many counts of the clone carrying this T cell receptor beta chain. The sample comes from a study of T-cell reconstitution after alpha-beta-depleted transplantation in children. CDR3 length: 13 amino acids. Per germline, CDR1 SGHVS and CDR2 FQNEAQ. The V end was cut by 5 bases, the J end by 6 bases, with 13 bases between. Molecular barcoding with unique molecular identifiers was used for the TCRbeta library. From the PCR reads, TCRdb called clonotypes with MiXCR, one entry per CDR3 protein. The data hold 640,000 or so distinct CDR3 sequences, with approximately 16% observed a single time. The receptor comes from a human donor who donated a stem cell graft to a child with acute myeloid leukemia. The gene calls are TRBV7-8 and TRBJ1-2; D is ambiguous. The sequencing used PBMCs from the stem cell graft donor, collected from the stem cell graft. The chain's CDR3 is CASSNQAMNGYTF. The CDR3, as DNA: TGTGCCAGCAGCAACCAGGCTATGAATGGCTACACCTTC.